These 29 T cell receptor beta chains share one sample of origin, sequenced in a study of Ad26.COV2.S vaccination and SARS-CoV-2 variants. Treatment given: roughly 20 received Ad26.COV2.S at low or high dose, single or two shots; several received placebo; per-sample allocation not given. Collection of samples fell on day 63 after the first vaccine or placebo injection. This table comes from immunoSEQ multiplex PCR, and its TCRdb copy is limited to in-frame clones, with some not included. The sample records 350,000 to 550,000 clones, 75% to 90% being singletons. The material sequenced was peripheral blood, taken in a trial of Ad26.COV2.S vaccine versus placebo. The receptors here all came from a person between 18 and 65 years old who received the Ad26.COV2.S COVID-19 vaccine or a placebo.

The chain employs TRBV6-5 and TRBJ2-7, with 9 bases aligning to TRBD1. The germline V gene has CDR1 MNHEY and CDR2 SVGAGI. After removal of 7 bases from V and 9 bases from J, the junction contained 16 bases not matched to a gene. CDR3 length: 15 residues. The CDR3: CASTPGPDRGLWQYF. CDR3 coding DNA: TGTGCCAGCACCCCCGGTCCGGACAGGGGTTTATGGCAGTACTTC.

V and J are TRBV7-9 and TRBJ1-1; 9 bases are a match to TRBD1. V was clipped by 3 bases and J by 4 bases; unmatched bases: 12. This CDR3 has 17 residues. Germline lookup yields CDR1 SEHNR and CDR2 FQNEAQ (reference sequence). The CDR3 reads CASSLNRDRDVSTEAFF. The CDR3, as DNA: TGTGCCAGCAGCTTGAACCGGGACAGGGATGTTAGCACTGAAGCTTTCTTT.

A single count supports this clone. The chain links TRBV6-2 or TRBV6-3 to TRBJ2-7; D possibly corresponds to TRBD2 (5 bases). V lost 5 bases and J lost 5, with 10 bases in between. CDR1 and CDR2 (germline): MNHEY, SVGEGT. The CDR3 sequence is 12 residues long. The CDR3 DNA reads TGTGCCAGCAGTAAGAGGGAGAACGAGCAGTACGTC. It translates to CASSKRENEQYV.

The gene calls are TRBV27 and TRBJ2-7; 10 nucleotides match TRBD1. Trimming at V came to 5 bases and at J to 0 bases, leaving 4 bases not matched to a gene. Looked up from germline, CDR1 is MNHEY and CDR2 is SMNVEV (reference sequence). This CDR3 has 15 residues. The CDR3: CASSTGTGVSYEQYF. As DNA, the CDR3 is TGTGCCAGCAGTACGGGGACAGGGGTCTCCTACGAGCAGTACTTC.

V is TRBV7-2 and J is TRBJ2-7; no firm D call. The CDR3 sequence is 13 residues long. Germline V lookup: CDR1 SGHTA, CDR2 FQGNSA. The V gene lost 6 bases and the J gene lost 0 bases, with 9 bases spanning the gap. CDR3 coding DNA: TGTGCCAGCAGTCAGACGGTCTCCTACGAGCAGTACTTC. Its protein is CASSQTVSYEQYF.

The chain has TRBV5-1 and TRBJ1-2; possibly TRBD1 for D (6 bases). Per germline, CDR1 SGHRS and CDR2 YFSETQ. The CDR3 contains 13 residues. Trimming pared 2 bases from V and 4 bases from J, leaving 9 bases between. The chain's CDR3 is CASSFEQGYGYTF. In DNA, the CDR3 is TGCGCCAGCAGCTTTGAACAGGGCTATGGCTACACCTTC. The entire variable domain, with the rest obtained from reference TRBV5-1 and TRBJ1-2, is as follows: KAGVTQTPRYLIKTRGQQVTLSCSPISGHRSVSWYQQTPGQGLQFLFEYFSETQRNKGNFPGRFSGRQFSNSRSEMNVSTLELGDSALYLCASSFEQGYGYTFGSGTRLTVV.

This clone was observed once. The chain recombines TRBV11-3 with TRBJ1-2; no clear D gene. Germline lookup yields CDR1 SGHNT and CDR2 YENEEA. V lost 1 base, J lost 7 bases, and 10 bases lay in between. This CDR3 spans 13 amino acids. The CDR3 region is CASSLAPEVGYTF. CDR3 DNA: TGTGCCAGCAGCTTAGCCCCAGAGGTTGGCTACACCTTC.

The chain is built from TRBV19 and TRBJ1-5; D not certain. Germline V CDR1 and CDR2: LNHDA, SQIVND (reference sequence). This CDR3 is 15 amino acids long. Trimming took 6 bases from V and 5 from J, leaving 17 bases between them. In nucleotides, the CDR3 is TGTGCCAGTAGGGGTTTTAAGGTGTATGATCAGCCCCAGCATTTT. This translates into CASRGFKVYDQPQHF.

This chain joins TRBV4-2 and TRBJ2-5; D assignment may be TRBD1 or TRBD2 (5 bases each). V shed 5 bases and J shed 5 bases, with 18 bases lying between them. Germline CDR1 and CDR2: LGHNA and YNFKEQ. The CDR3 extends over 15 amino acids. The CDR3 region is CASSEPGPAGETQYF. CDR3 nucleotide sequence: TGTGCCAGCAGCGAACCGGGACCCGCCGGGGAGACCCAGTACTTC.

The CDR3: CASLSGQNNEKLFF. For the CDR3, the DNA is TGTGCCAGCCTATCCGGACAGAATAATGAAAAACTGTTTTTT. The chain couples TRBV2 to TRBJ1-4, with TRBD1 as a possible D gene (6 bases). The germline V gene encodes CDR1 SNHLY and CDR2 FYNNEI. The CDR3 runs to 14 residues. The V end was cut by 8 bases, the J end by 4 bases, with 14 bases between. Filled out from reference TRBV2 and TRBJ1-4, the complete variable domain reads EPEVTQTPSHQVTQMGQEVILRCVPISNHLYFYWYRQILGQKVEFLVSFYNNEISEKSEIFDDQFSVERPDGSNFTLKIRSTKLEDSAMYFCASLSGQNNEKLFFGSGTQLSVL.

The chain links TRBV9 to TRBJ2-1; D might be TRBD1 or TRBD2, each matching 6 bases. Germline V gene data show CDR1 as SGDLS and CDR2 as YYNGEE. V lost 0 bases and J lost 7, with 14 bases in between. CDR3 length equals 15 residues. CDR3 bases: TGTGCCAGCAGCGTAGCGGGGGCCCTCCGAAATGAGCAGTTCTTC. Its translation is CASSVAGALRNEQFF.

This chain uses TRBV5-1 with TRBJ2-3; the D call may be TRBD1 or TRBD2 (5 bases each). V shed 1 base and J shed 5 bases, with 11 bases lying between them. Germline CDR1 reads SGHRS; CDR2 reads YFSETQ. The CDR3 covers 14 residues. The CDR3, as DNA: TGCGCCAGCAGCTTGTGGGGGAATAGAGATACGCAGTATTTT. Its translation: CASSLWGNRDTQYF.

This chain uses TRBV19 with TRBJ2-3; D remains ambiguous. This CDR3 contains 13 residues. Germline V gives CDR1 LNHDA, CDR2 SQIVND (reference sequence). V lost 4 bases and J 2 bases, leaving 7 bases between the germline ends. Here the CDR3 DNA reads TGTGCCAGTAGTACCCAAACCACAGATACGCAGTATTTT. Translated: CASSTQTTDTQYF.

The sample holds a few counts of this clone. J is TRBJ1-5 and V is TRBV15, with D possibly being TRBD1 (5 bases). CDR3 length equals 16 residues. Germline V gene sequence: CDR1 LNHNV, CDR2 YYDKDF (reference sequence). The V gene lost 4 bases and the J gene lost 0 bases, with 13 bases spanning the gap. DNA of the CDR3: TGTGCCACCAGCAACTACAGGTCTTATAGCAATCAGCCCCAGCATTTT. Translating gives CATSNYRSYSNQPQHF.

The genes are TRBV7-9 and TRBJ1-2; D not resolved. The CDR3 has 13 amino acids. The ends were cut back, 3 bases at V and 5 bases at J, with 10 bases in the middle. In germline, CDR1 is SEHNR, CDR2 FQNEAQ (reference sequence). In nucleotides, the CDR3 is TGTGCCAGCAGCTTTCGGGTGGAGTATGGCTACACCTTC. Amino acid sequence: CASSFRVEYGYTF.

V and J are TRBV5-1 and TRBJ2-3; 9 nucleotides agree with TRBD2. V dropped 0 bases and J dropped 5; count of bases not matched to a gene: 7. The V gene's germline CDR1 is SGHRS and CDR2 YFSETQ. The CDR3 consists of 16 residues. CDR3 loop: CASSLASSGEGDTQYF. In nucleotides, the CDR3 is TGCGCCAGCAGCTTGGCGTCTAGCGGGGAGGGAGATACGCAGTATTTT.

The DNA of the CDR3 is TGTGCCAGCAGCTTAGCCCGGGGGTTCGGTACTGAAGCTTTCTTT. Protein: CASSLARGFGTEAFF. The rearrangement links TRBV7-2 to TRBJ1-1; D possibly corresponds to TRBD1 (5 bases). This CDR3 is 15 amino acids long. Trimming cost V 0 bases and J 5 bases, with 13 bases left between them. Per germline, CDR1 SGHTA and CDR2 FQGNSA.

The V gene is TRBV28, the J gene TRBJ1-4, with 8 bases that match TRBD1. CDR3 length: 13 amino acids. The V and J ends lost 6 bases and 6 bases, in that order; junction bases with no gene match: 3. The V gene's germline CDR1 is MDHEN and CDR2 SYDVKM. CDR3 sequence (DNA): TGTGCCAGCAGCGGACAGGGTTATGAAAAACTGTTTTTT. It is translated as CASSGQGYEKLFF.

This clone was observed a few times. The chain recombines TRBV20-1 with TRBJ2-3; D gene unclear. V lost 6 bases to trimming and J lost 6 bases, with 10 bases between them. The CDR3 is 11 amino acids. Germline values: CDR1 DFQATT, CDR2 SNEGSKA (reference sequence). The CDR3 DNA follows: TGCAGTGCCACAAAAGGGGATACGCAGTATTTT. It translates to CSATKGDTQYF.

The chain carries TRBV30 and TRBJ2-4; maybe TRBD2 (6 bases). V lost 0 bases and J lost 5, with 14 bases in between. This CDR3 has 15 residues. The V gene's germline CDR1 is GTSNPN and CDR2 SVGIG (reference sequence). The CDR3 is CAWSVPRRGENIQYF. The CDR3, as DNA: TGTGCCTGGAGTGTACCTCGGAGGGGTGAAAACATTCAGTACTTC.

The chain uses TRBV14 and TRBJ2-1; TRBD2 aligns across 7 bases. V lost 4 bases, J lost 3 bases, and 15 bases stayed unmatched. From germline, CDR1 is SGHDN and CDR2 FVKESK. The CDR3 totals 18 residues. The CDR3 region is CASSRLPPASGLYNEQFF. DNA of the CDR3: TGTGCCAGCAGCCGCCTCCCCCCGGCTAGCGGACTCTACAATGAGCAGTTCTTC.

The V call is TRBV5-1, the J call TRBJ2-3, with TRBD2 identical over 14 bases. From germline, CDR1 is SGHRS and CDR2 YFSETQ. With 2 bases clipped from V and 5 bases from J, the junction kept 1 base outside the gene matches. The CDR3 covers 15 residues. The chain's CDR3 is CASSLGLAGGDTQYF. Here the CDR3 DNA reads TGCGCCAGCAGCTTAGGACTAGCGGGAGGAGATACGCAGTATTTT.

The chain links TRBV3-1 (or the pseudogene TRBV3-2) to TRBJ2-2, with 8 bases lining up with TRBD2. Germline values: CDR1 LGHDT, CDR2 YNNKEL (reference sequence). With 5 bases clipped from V and 2 bases from J, the junction kept 10 bases outside the gene matches. This CDR3 region has 17 residues. CDR3 DNA: TGTGCCAGCAGCTCCAGGTCCGGGGGGGGAAACACCGGGGAGCTGTTTTTT. Translating gives CASSSRSGGGNTGELFF.

The gene calls are TRBV5-1 and TRBJ2-7, with D maybe TRBD1 (5 bases). The CDR3 loop spans 16 amino acids. Deletions cut 4 bases from V and 3 bases from J, with 20 bases between. Germline V gives CDR1 SGHRS, CDR2 YFSETQ. Here the CDR3 reads CASSPHLGPTVYEQYF. The CDR3 nucleotides are TGCGCCAGCAGCCCCCACCTGGGGCCGACCGTCTACGAGCAGTACTTC.

The rearrangement links TRBV7-2 to TRBJ1-5; the match to TRBD1 covers 9 bases. V lost 5 bases, J lost 7 bases, and 6 bases stayed unmatched. Germline V gene sequence: CDR1 SGHTA, CDR2 FQGNSA. The CDR3 length is 14 residues. Here the CDR3 reads CASSPDRGYQPQHF. Written as DNA, the CDR3 is TGTGCCAGCAGCCCTGACAGGGGGTACCAGCCCCAGCATTTT.

This chain joins TRBV3-1 (or the pseudogene TRBV3-2) and TRBJ1-2; 8 nucleotides match TRBD1. Per the germline V gene, CDR1 is LGHDT and CDR2 is YNNKEL (reference sequence). The CDR3 has 14 amino acids. J gave up 2 bases and V 3 bases, and 2 bases lay outside the gene matches. CDR3 protein: CASSHRTGNYGYTF. The CDR3 coding sequence is TGTGCCAGCAGCCATAGGACAGGGAACTATGGCTACACCTTC.

The chain employs TRBV4-3 and TRBJ2-1; D call uncertain. This CDR3 comprises 15 residues. CDR1 and CDR2 from the germline V gene are LGHNA and YSLEER. Trimming removed 0 bases from V and 8 bases from J, with 14 bases in between. The CDR3 here is CASSQDYTAVDEQFF. The CDR3 bases are TGCGCCAGCAGCCAAGATTACACGGCGGTCGATGAGCAGTTCTTC.

The chain carries TRBV2 and TRBJ1-2; 10 bases align to TRBD1. CDR1 and CDR2 from the germline V gene are SNHLY and FYNNEI. This CDR3 has 15 residues. Germline trimming cut 6 bases from V and 3 bases from J; bases unmatched to any gene: 7. CDR3 in amino acids: CASSPSGQGYYGYTF. In nucleotides, the CDR3 is TGTGCCAGCAGCCCCTCGGGACAGGGGTACTATGGCTACACCTTC. Supplemented by reference TRBV2 and TRBJ1-2, the full variable domain reads EPEVTQTPSHQVTQMGQEVILRCVPISNHLYFYWYRQILGQKVEFLVSFYNNEISEKSEIFDDQFSVERPDGSNFTLKIRSTKLEDSAMYFCASSPSGQGYYGYTFGSGTRLTVV.

This chain joins TRBV27 and TRBJ2-5; 12 bases match TRBD2. From germline, CDR1 is MNHEY and CDR2 SMNVEV (reference sequence). This CDR3 has 17 amino acids. V lost 0 bases, J lost 2 bases, and 4 bases stayed unmatched. CDR3 sequence (DNA): TGTGCCAGCAGTTTATCCCACGGACTAGCGGGGCAAGAGACCCAGTACTTC. It specifies CASSLSHGLAGQETQYF.